This T cell receptor beta chain stems from a study of Graves' ophthalmopathy and Graves' hyperthyroidism. Study-level results: Separation of ophthalmopathy from stable hyperthyroidism was achieved by a 13-signature model, at roughly 90% sensitivity and 81.08% specificity.

This clonotype was counted many times. Its antigen is unknown. Aged 18 to 65, hyperthyroidism patients had been newly diagnosed, with under 2 months' duration. Patients were diagnosed from clinical symptoms, serum thyroxine, TRAb, thyroid ultrasound and orbital computed tomography. Amplification of TCR beta CDR3 regions used RNA transcripts. Second-round multiplex PCR came after first-round RT-PCR with HTBI primers. TCRdb analysed the multiplex PCR reads with MiXCR anew, one entry per CDR3 protein. Of over a million distinct CDR3 sequences detected, 35% to 40% appear once; the ten largest clones hold more than 9.5%. This CDR3 spans 13 amino acids. V was clipped by 0 bases and J by 0 bases, with 5 bases between them. Germline V gene data show CDR1 as DFQATT and CDR2 as SNEGSKA (reference sequence).

The sample taken for sequencing was peripheral blood or thyroid tissue (not recorded which). The chain is built from TRBV20-1 and TRBJ2-5; no clear D. The clonotype was recovered from an adult man with Graves' hyperthyroidism. Here the CDR3 DNA reads TGCAGTGCTAGAGATCCAAACCAAGAGACCCAGTACTTC. Protein: CSARDPNQETQYF.